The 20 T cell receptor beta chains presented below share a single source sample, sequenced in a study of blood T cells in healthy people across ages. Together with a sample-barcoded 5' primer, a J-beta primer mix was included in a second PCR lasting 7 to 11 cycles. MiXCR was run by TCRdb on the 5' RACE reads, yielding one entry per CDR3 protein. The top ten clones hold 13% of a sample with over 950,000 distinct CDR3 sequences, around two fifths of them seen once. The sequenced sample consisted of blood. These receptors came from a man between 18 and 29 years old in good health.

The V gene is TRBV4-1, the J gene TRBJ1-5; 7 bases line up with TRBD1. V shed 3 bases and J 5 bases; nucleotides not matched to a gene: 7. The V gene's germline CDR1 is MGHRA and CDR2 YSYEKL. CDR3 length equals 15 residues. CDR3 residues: CASSHTGVTDQPQHF. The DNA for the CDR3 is TGCGCCAGCAGCCATACAGGGGTTACAGATCAGCCCCAGCATTTT.

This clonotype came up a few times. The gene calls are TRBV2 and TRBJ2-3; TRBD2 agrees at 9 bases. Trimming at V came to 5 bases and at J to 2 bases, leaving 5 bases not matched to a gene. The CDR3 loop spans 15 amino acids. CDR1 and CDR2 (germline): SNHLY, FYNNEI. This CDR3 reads CASSISGGPTDTQYF. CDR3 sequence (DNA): TGTGCCAGCAGTATTAGCGGGGGCCCCACAGATACGCAGTATTTT.

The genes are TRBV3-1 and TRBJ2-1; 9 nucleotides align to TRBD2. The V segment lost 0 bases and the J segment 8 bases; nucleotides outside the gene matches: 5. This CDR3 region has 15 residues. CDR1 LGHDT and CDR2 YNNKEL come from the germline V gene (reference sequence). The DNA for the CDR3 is TGTGCCAGCAGCCAAGAAGTTAGCGGGGGCGATGAGCAGTTCTTC. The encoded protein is CASSQEVSGGDEQFF.

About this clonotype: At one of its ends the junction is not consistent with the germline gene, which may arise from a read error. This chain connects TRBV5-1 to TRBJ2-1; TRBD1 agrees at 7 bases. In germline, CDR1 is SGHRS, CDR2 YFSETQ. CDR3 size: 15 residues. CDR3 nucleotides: TGCGCCAGCAGTTTGGATGGACAGGCCTCCAATGAGCAGTTCTTC. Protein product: CASSLDGQASNEQFF. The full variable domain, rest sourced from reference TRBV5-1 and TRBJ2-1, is KAGVTQTPRYLIKTRGQQVTLSCSPISGHRSVSWYQQTPGQGLQFLFEYFSETQRNKGNFPGRFSGRQFSNSRSEMNVSTLELGDSALYLCASSLDGQASNEQFFGPGTRLTVL.

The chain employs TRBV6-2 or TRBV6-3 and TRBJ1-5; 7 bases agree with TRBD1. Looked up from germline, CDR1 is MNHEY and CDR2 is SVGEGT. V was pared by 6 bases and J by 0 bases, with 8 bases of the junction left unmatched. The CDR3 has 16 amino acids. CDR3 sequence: CASSEDRAYSNQPQHF. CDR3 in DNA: TGTGCCAGCAGCGAAGACAGGGCCTATAGCAATCAGCCCCAGCATTTT.

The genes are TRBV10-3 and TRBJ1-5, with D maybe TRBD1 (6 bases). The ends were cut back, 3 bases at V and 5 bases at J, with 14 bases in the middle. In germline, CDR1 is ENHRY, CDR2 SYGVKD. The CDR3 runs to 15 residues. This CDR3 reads CAISEEQGPHQPQHF. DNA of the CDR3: TGTGCCATCAGTGAAGAGCAGGGGCCCCATCAGCCCCAGCATTTT.

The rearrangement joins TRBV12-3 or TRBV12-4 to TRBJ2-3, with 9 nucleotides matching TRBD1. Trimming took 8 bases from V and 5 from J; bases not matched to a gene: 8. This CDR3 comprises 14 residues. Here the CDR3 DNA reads TGTGCCAGCGGCGAACAGGGGGCTGGAGATACGCAGTATTTT. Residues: CASGEQGAGDTQYF.

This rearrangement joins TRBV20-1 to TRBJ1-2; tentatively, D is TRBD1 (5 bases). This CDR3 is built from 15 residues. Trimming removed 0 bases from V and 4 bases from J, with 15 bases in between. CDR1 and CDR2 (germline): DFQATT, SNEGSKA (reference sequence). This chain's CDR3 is CSARDPWGNGYGYTF. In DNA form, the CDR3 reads TGCAGTGCTAGAGATCCTTGGGGGAACGGCTATGGCTACACCTTC.

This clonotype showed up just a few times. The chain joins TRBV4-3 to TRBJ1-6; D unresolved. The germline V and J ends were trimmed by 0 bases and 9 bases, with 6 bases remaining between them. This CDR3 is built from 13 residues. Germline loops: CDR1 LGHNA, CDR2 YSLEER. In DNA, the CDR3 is TGCGCCAGCAGCCAAGAGGGCGTTTCACCCCTCCACTTT. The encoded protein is CASSQEGVSPLHF.

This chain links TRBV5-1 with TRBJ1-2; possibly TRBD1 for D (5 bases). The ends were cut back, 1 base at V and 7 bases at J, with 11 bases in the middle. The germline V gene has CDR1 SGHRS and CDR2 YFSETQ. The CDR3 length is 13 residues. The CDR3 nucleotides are TGCGCCAGCAGCTTGATTTCGCAGGGTGGCTACACCTTC. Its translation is CASSLISQGGYTF.

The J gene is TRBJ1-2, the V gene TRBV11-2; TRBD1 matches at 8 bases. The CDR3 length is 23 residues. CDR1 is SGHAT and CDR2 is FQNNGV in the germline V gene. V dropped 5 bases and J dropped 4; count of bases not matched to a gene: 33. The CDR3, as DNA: TGTGCCAGCAGCCACCCAAATACTCCCAACCGGGACAGGAAGGGGAACGTGGTCTATGGCTACACCTTC. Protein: CASSHPNTPNRDRKGNVVYGYTF.

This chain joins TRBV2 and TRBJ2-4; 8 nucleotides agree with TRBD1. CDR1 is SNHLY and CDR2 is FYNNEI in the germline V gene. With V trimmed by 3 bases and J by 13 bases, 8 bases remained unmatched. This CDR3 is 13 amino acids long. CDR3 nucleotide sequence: TGTGCCAGCAGTGATGTGACAGGGGTTGAGCAGTACTTC. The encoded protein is CASSDVTGVEQYF.

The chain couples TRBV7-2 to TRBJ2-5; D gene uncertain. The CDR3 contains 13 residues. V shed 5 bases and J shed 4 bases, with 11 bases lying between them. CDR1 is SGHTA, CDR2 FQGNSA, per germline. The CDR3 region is CASSPGRSETQYF. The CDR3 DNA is TGTGCCAGCAGCCCAGGAAGGTCAGAGACCCAGTACTTC. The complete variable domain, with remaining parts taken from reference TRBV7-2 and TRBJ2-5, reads GAGVSQSPSNKVTEKGKDVELRCDPISGHTALYWYRQSLGQGLEFLIYFQGNSAPDKSGLPSDRFSAERTGGSVSTLTIQRTQQEDSAVYLCASSPGRSETQYFGPGTRLLVL.

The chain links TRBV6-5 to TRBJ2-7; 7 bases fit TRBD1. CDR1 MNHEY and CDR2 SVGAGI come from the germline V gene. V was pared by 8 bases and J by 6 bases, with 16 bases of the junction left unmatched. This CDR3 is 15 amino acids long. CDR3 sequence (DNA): TGTGCCAGCGCTACTCCGGGTAACAGGGGAAGCGAGCAGTACTTC. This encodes CASATPGNRGSEQYF.

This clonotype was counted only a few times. In DNA, the CDR3 is TGCAGTGCTTACCGTGGGGGCTATAATTCACCCCTCCACTTT. Amino acid sequence: CSAYRGGYNSPLHF. The gene calls are TRBV20-1 and TRBJ1-6; possibly TRBD1 for D (5 bases). Per the germline V gene, CDR1 is DFQATT and CDR2 is SNEGSKA (reference sequence). V gave up 5 bases and J gave up 3 bases, with 11 bases separating them. This CDR3 spans 14 amino acids.

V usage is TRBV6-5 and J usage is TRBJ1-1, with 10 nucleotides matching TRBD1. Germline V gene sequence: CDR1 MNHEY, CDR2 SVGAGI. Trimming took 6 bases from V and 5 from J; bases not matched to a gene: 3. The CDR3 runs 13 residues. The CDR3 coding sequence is TGTGCCAGCAGGCGGGGACAGGGGACTGAAGCTTTCTTT. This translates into CASRRGQGTEAFF.

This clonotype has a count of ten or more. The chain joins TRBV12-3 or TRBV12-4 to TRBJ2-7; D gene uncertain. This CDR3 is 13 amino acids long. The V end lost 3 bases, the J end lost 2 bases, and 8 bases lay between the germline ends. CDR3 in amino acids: CASSFGKTYEQYF. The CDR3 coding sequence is TGTGCCAGCAGTTTCGGCAAGACCTACGAGCAGTACTTC.

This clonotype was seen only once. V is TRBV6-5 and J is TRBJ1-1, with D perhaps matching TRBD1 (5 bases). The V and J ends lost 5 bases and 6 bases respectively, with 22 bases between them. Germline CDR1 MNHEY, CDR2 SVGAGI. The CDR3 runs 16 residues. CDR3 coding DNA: TGTGCCAGCAGTCCGGGGGAGTGGGGAGGGCGAGCTGAAGCTTTCTTT. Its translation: CASSPGEWGGRAEAFF.

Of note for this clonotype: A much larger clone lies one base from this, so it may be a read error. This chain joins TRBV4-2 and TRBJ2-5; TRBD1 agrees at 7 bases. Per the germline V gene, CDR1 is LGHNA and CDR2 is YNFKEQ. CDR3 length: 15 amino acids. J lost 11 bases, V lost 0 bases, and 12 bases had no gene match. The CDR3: CASSQDGTVENEQYF. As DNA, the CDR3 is TGTGCCAGCAGCCAAGACGGGACAGTAGAAAATGAGCAGTACTTC.

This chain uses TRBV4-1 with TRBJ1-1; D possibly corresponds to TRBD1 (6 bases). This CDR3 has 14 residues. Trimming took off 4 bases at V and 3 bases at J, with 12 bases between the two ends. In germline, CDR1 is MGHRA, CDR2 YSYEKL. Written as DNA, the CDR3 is TGCGCCAGCAGCCGGCACAGGGAGGACACTGAAGCTTTCTTT. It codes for CASSRHREDTEAFF.